The T cell receptor (beta chain) under discussion was sequenced for a study of shared clonotypes between healthy human individuals. Study-wide results and limits: Rarefaction revealed incomplete sorted-subset sequencing despite large depth. The generation probabilities recorded for non-shared clonotypes fell below those of clonotypes shared by all four donors. Clonotype sharing across donors was expected to vary with sequencing depth.

Cells designated naive CD8 were CD45RO-negative and were positively selected for CCR7, with terminally differentiated effector memory CD45RA+ cells excluded. Libraries were prepared by immunoSEQ multiplex PCR; TCRdb keeps only in-frame clonotypes and omits some of them. The sample carries about 680,000 clones, 92% recorded once. Germline CDR1 is LGHNA and CDR2 is YSLEER. Losses at the gene ends were 4 bases for V and 6 bases for J; bases not matched to a gene: 5. The CDR3 is 15 amino acids. As for this clone: Its antigen is unknown.

V usage is TRBV4-3 and J usage is TRBJ2-1; TRBD1 matches 11 bases. The receptor's source is a man aged 25 to 40 in good health. The sequencing input was naive CD8+ T cells sorted from blood. The CDR3 here is CASSRDRGSGNEQFF. The CDR3 DNA is TGCGCCAGCAGCCGGGACAGGGGGTCGGGCAATGAGCAGTTCTTC.